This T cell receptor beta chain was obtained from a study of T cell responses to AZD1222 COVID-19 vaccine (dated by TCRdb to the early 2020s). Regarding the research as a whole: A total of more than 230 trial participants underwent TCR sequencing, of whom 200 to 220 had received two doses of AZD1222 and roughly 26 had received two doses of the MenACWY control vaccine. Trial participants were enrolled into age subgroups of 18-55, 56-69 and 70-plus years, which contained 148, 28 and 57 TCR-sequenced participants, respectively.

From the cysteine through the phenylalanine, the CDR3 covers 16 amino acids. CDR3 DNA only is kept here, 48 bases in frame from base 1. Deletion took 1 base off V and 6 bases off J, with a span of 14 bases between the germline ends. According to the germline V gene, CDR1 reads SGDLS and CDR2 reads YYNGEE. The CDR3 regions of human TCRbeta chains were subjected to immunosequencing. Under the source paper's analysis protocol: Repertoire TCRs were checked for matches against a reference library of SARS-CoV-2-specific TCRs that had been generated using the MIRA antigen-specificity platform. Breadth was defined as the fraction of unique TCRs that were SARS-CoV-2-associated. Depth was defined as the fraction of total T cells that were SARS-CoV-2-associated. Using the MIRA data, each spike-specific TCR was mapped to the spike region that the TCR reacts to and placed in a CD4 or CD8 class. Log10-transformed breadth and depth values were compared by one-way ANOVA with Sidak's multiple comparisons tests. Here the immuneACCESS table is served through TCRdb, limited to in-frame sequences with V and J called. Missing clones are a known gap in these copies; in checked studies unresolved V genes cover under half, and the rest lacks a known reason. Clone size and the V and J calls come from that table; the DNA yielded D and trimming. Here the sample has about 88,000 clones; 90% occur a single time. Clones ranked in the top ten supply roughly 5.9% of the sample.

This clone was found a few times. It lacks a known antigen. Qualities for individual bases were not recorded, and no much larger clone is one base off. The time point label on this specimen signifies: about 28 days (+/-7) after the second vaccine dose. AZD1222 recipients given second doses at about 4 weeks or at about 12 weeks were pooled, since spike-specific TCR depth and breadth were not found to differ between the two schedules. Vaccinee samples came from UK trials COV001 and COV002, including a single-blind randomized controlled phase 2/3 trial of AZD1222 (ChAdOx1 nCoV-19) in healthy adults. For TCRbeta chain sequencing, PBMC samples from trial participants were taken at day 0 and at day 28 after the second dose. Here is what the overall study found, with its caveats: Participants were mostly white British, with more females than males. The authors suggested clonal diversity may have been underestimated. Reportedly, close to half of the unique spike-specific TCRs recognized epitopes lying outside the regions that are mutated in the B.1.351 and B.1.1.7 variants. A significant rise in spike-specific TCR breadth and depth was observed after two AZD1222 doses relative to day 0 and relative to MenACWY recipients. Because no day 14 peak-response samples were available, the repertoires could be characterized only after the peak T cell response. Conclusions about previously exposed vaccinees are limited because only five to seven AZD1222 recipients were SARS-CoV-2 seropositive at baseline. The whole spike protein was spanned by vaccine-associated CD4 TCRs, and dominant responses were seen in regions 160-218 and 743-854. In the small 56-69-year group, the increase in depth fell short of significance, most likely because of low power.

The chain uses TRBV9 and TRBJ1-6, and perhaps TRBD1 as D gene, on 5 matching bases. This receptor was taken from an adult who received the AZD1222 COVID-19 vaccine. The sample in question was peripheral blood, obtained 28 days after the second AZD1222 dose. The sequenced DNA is TGTGCCAGCAGCGTACTACCGGCAGGGACTAATTCACCCCTCCACTTT. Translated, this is CASSVLPAGTNSPLHF.